Listed below are T cell receptor beta chains from one sample, sequenced in a study of blood T cell repertoires in COVID-19. Measured with immunoSEQ multiplex PCR; TCRdb has only the in-frame clones, and not every one. The table includes 110,000 to 150,000 clones, 80% to 90% detected once. Sample: peripheral blood. The origin of the receptors is a woman between 45 and 60 years old with acute or convalescent COVID-19. The CDR3 runs from the conserved cysteine through the conserved F or W. The D gene is left open where the match is weak. Size values are once, few and many counts, or a class for expanded clones, and some rows have none.

>NA|TRBJ1-2|15|TRBV6-5|NA
CASRSWRVGMWGYTF
TGTGCCAGCAGGTCGTGGAGGGTTGGTATGTGGGGCTACACCTTC
>NA|TRBJ2-1|15|TRBV7-9|TRBD2
CASSFASGGAHEQFF
TGTGCCAGCAGCTTCGCTAGCGGGGGGGCCCATGAGCAGTTCTTC
>NA|TRBJ1-2|14|TRBV2|NA
CASREGRGHYGYTF
TGTGCCAGCAGGGAAGGTCGGGGTCACTATGGCTACACCTTC
>NA|TRBJ1-5|15|TRBV6-5|NA
CASSYSIGGNQPQHF
TGTGCCAGCAGTTACTCAATCGGGGGCAATCAGCCCCAGCATTTT
>NA|TRBJ1-1|15|TRBV5-1|TRBD1
CASSLSGQGLTEAFF
TGCGCCAGCAGCTTGAGTGGACAGGGTTTGACTGAAGCTTTCTTT
>few|TRBJ1-1|14|TRBV18|TRBD1
CASSQTGENTEAFF
TGTGCCAGCTCACAGACAGGGGAGAACACTGAAGCTTTCTTT
>NA|TRBJ1-5|14|TRBV7-2|NA
CASRTGASNQPQHF
TGTGCCAGCAGAACGGGAGCGAGCAATCAGCCCCAGCATTTT
>NA|TRBJ1-1|15|TRBV4-2|NA
CASSQGITGMTEAFF
TGTGCCAGCAGCCAAGGGATAACAGGCATGACTGAAGCTTTCTTT
>NA|TRBJ2-1|13|TRBV19|NA
CASSNAGFNEQFF
TGTGCCAGTAGTAACGCGGGGTTCAATGAGCAGTTCTTC
>NA|TRBJ2-7|14|TRBV6-1|NA
CASSDDRSSYEQYF
TGTGCCAGCAGTGACGACAGGAGCTCCTACGAGCAGTACTTC
>NA|TRBJ2-1|20|TRBV30|TRBD1
CAWSPLPGQGASYTYNEQFF
TGTGCCTGGAGTCCACTCCCGGGACAGGGGGCCTCTTACACCTACAATGAGCAGTTCTTC
>once|TRBJ1-5|16|TRBV5-1|TRBD1
CASSSGQGGRNQPQHF
TGCGCCAGCAGTTCGGGACAGGGAGGTCGGAATCAGCCCCAGCATTTT
>once|TRBJ1-5|16|TRBV4-1|NA
CASSQERGKSNQPQHF
TGCGCCAGCAGCCAAGAAAGGGGGAAGAGCAATCAGCCCCAGCATTTT
>NA|TRBJ2-1|14|TRBV5-4|TRBD1
CASSLRGLANEQFF
TGTGCCAGCAGCTTGAGGGGGCTTGCAAATGAGCAGTTCTTC
>NA|TRBJ2-1|19|TRBV10-3|TRBD2
CAISEGLAGRLSSYNEQFF
TGTGCCATCAGTGAGGGACTAGCGGGCCGCCTGAGCTCCTACAATGAGCAGTTCTTC
>NA|TRBJ1-3|15|TRBV7-2|NA
CASSPDRSSGNTIYF
TGTGCCAGCAGCCCCGACAGGAGCTCTGGAAACACCATATATTTT
>NA|TRBJ2-1|16|TRBV7-8|NA
CASSLARMALGNEQFF
TGTGCCAGCAGCTTAGCGCGGATGGCGTTGGGCAATGAGCAGTTCTTC
>NA|TRBJ2-1|13|TRBV12-3/TRBV12-4|TRBD1
CASSRQGRNEQFF
TGTGCCAGCAGTCGACAGGGGAGGAATGAGCAGTTCTTC
>NA|TRBJ1-2|13|TRBV30|NA
CAWSNTGSAGYTF
TGTGCCTGGAGTAATACAGGGTCCGCTGGCTACACCTTC
>NA|TRBJ1-3|14|TRBV30|TRBD1
CAWARDSSGNTIYF
TGTGCCTGGGCCAGGGACAGCTCTGGAAACACCATATATTTT
>NA|TRBJ1-4|15|TRBV10-3|NA
CAISESNPGGEKLFF
TGTGCCATCAGTGAGTCGAATCCCGGCGGTGAAAAACTGTTTTTT
>NA|TRBJ2-7|13|TRBV6-5|NA
CASSYTRFNEQYF
TGTGCCAGCAGTTACACCAGATTCAACGAGCAGTACTTC
>NA|TRBJ2-5|11|TRBV2|TRBD1
CANGQGETQYF
TGTGCCAATGGACAGGGAGAGACCCAGTACTTC
>NA|TRBJ2-5|15|TRBV28|NA
CASSLRGVGQETQYF
TGTGCCAGCAGTTTAAGGGGTGTGGGGCAAGAGACCCAGTACTTC
>NA|TRBJ1-5|14|TRBV5-1|NA
CASSLGQSNQPQHF
TGCGCCAGCAGCTTGGGACAGAGCAATCAGCCCCAGCATTTT
>NA|TRBJ1-1|14|TRBV5-5|TRBD1
CASSSDRANTEAFF
TGTGCCAGCAGCTCGGACAGGGCTAACACTGAAGCTTTCTTT
>NA|TRBJ2-7|16|TRBV5-6|NA
CASSSPLGVYTYEQYF
TGTGCCAGCAGCTCCCCCCTAGGGGTTTACACCTACGAGCAGTACTTC
>NA|TRBJ1-1|13|TRBV2|NA
CASSAGLNTEAFF
TGTGCCAGCAGCGCGGGACTGAACACTGAAGCTTTCTTT
>NA|TRBJ1-2|15|TRBV6-5|TRBD1
CASRFRQGVDYGYTF
TGTGCCAGCAGATTTAGACAGGGAGTTGATTATGGCTACACCTTC
>NA|TRBJ2-2|19|TRBV4-2|TRBD2
CASSQDLASGVPRTGELFF
TGTGCCAGCAGCCAAGATTTGGCTAGCGGGGTTCCTAGGACCGGGGAGCTGTTTTTT
>NA|TRBJ2-2|16|TRBV5-1|TRBD2
CASSRTLLAGTGELFF
TGCGCCAGCAGCAGGACTTTACTAGCGGGTACCGGGGAGCTGTTTTTT
>NA|TRBJ1-2|14|TRBV7-6|NA
CASSSFHRFECYTF
TGTGCCAGCAGCTCCTTCCACAGATTTGAGTGCTACACCTTC
>NA|TRBJ1-6|15|TRBV3-1/TRBV3-2|TRBD1
CASSQEGTANSPLHF
TGTGCCAGCAGCCAAGAGGGGACAGCAAATTCACCCCTCCACTTT
>few|TRBJ2-2|14|TRBV15|TRBD1
CATTGRGLTGELFF
TGTGCCACCACAGGCAGGGGGTTGACCGGGGAGCTGTTTTTT
>NA|TRBJ2-7|15|TRBV5-1|TRBD2
CASSLASGGSYEQYF
TGCGCCAGCAGCTTGGCGTCGGGGGGCTCCTACGAGCAGTACTTC
>NA|TRBJ1-4|15|TRBV10-3|TRBD1
CAISGGDRDGEKLFF
TGTGCCATCAGTGGGGGTGACAGGGATGGGGAAAAACTGTTTTTT
>NA|TRBJ1-1|13|TRBV30|NA
CAWTGVLNTEAFF
TGTGCCTGGACAGGGGTTCTAAACACTGAAGCTTTCTTT
>NA|TRBJ1-1|14|TRBV6-5|NA
CASSYGQLNTEAFF
TGTGCCAGCAGTTACGGACAGCTGAACACTGAAGCTTTCTTT
>NA|TRBJ1-5|13|TRBV3-1/TRBV3-2|NA
CASSQDGLQPQHF
TGTGCCAGCAGCCAAGATGGGCTGCAGCCCCAGCATTTT
>NA|TRBJ2-1|15|TRBV4-1|NA
CASSQVKDFYNEQFF
TGCGCCAGCAGCCAAGTAAAAGACTTTTACAATGAGCAGTTCTTC
>NA|TRBJ2-7|14|TRBV20-1|TRBD2
CSASQGLPNYEQYF
TGCAGTGCTAGTCAGGGACTACCCAACTACGAGCAGTACTTC
>NA|TRBJ1-3|18|TRBV7-9|TRBD1
CASSFRGQALNSGNTIYF
TGTGCCAGCAGCTTTAGAGGACAGGCCCTCAATTCTGGAAACACCATATATTTT
>NA|TRBJ1-1|16|TRBV6-5|NA
CASSYLSAPENTEAFF
TGTGCCAGCAGTTACCTTAGCGCCCCCGAGAACACTGAAGCTTTCTTT
>NA|TRBJ1-4|13|TRBV10-3|NA
CAISDREGEKLFF
TGTGCCATCAGTGACAGGGAAGGGGAAAAACTGTTTTTT
>few|TRBJ2-1|15|TRBV11-3|TRBD1
CASSQDRGLYNEQFF
TGTGCCAGCAGCCAAGACAGGGGCCTCTACAATGAGCAGTTCTTC
>NA|TRBJ2-7|13|TRBV19|NA
CASSGAGSYEQYF
TGTGCCAGTAGTGGGGCCGGGAGTTACGAGCAGTACTTC
>NA|TRBJ2-4|11|TRBV12-5|NA
CASGETDIQYF
TGTGCTAGTGGAGAGACTGACATTCAGTACTTC
>NA|TRBJ1-2|16|TRBV4-1|NA
CASSQVSQIKNYGYTF
TGCGCCAGCAGCCAAGTGTCACAGATCAAAAACTATGGCTACACCTTC
>once|TRBJ2-7|14|TRBV7-9|TRBD2
CASSPGGLVFEQYF
TGTGCCAGCAGCCCCGGGGGACTAGTCTTCGAGCAGTACTTC
>NA|TRBJ1-5|14|TRBV5-5|TRBD1
CASSLTRGAQPQHF
TGTGCCAGCAGCTTGACCAGGGGGGCTCAGCCCCAGCATTTT
>NA|TRBJ1-3|14|TRBV10-3|NA
CAISDGNSGNTIYF
TGTGCCATCAGTGACGGGAACTCTGGAAACACCATATATTTT
>many|TRBJ2-1|18|TRBV5-8|TRBD2
CASSLFGGPGTSGNEQFF
TGTGCCAGCAGCTTGTTTGGGGGGCCTGGGACTAGCGGGAATGAGCAGTTCTTC
>few|TRBJ1-1|19|TRBV5-1|NA
CASSLAGRLGGLGNTEAFF
TGCGCCAGCAGCTTGGCCGGACGGCTGGGGGGGCTGGGGAACACTGAAGCTTTCTTT
>once|TRBJ2-1|16|TRBV14|TRBD2
CASSQDRLAEGHEQFF
TGTGCCAGCAGCCAAGATCGGCTAGCGGAAGGGCATGAGCAGTTCTTC
>NA|TRBJ2-3|16|TRBV5-4|NA
CASSLVGRVRTDTQYF
TGTGCCAGCAGCTTGGTGGGCAGGGTGAGAACAGATACGCAGTATTTT
>NA|TRBJ2-7|17|TRBV4-2|TRBD1
CASSQDSQPGQVYEQYF
TGTGCCAGCAGCCAAGATTCGCAACCGGGACAGGTCTACGAGCAGTACTTC
>NA|TRBJ2-1|16|TRBV9|NA
CASSYPRDSLGNEQFF
TGTGCCAGCAGCTATCCCCGGGACTCGCTAGGGAATGAGCAGTTCTTC
>NA|TRBJ2-5|16|TRBV27|TRBD1
CASSHSQGASSETQYF
TGTGCCAGCAGTCACAGCCAGGGGGCGAGTTCGGAGACCCAGTACTTC
>NA|TRBJ1-2|13|TRBV19|NA
CASSIGEQNGYTF
TGTGCCAGTAGTATAGGAGAACAGAATGGCTACACCTTC
>NA|TRBJ2-7|13|TRBV6-5|NA
CASSSSPPYEQYF
TGTGCCAGCAGTTCCAGTCCCCCCTACGAGCAGTACTTC